Listed below are T cell receptor beta chains from one sample, sequenced in a study of blood T cell repertoires in COVID-19. Clones were read by immunoSEQ multiplex PCR, and TCRdb kept only the in-frame ones, dropping some. Of approximately 150,000 clones listed, roughly 82% are singletons. Sequences were obtained from peripheral blood. The receptors stem from a man aged 65 to 85 with acute or convalescent COVID-19. Both conserved end residues are part of each CDR3. The D gene is left open where the match is weak. Size is stated for part of the rows, as once, few or many counts, or as a class when the clone is expanded.

V	D	J	size	CDR3	DNA
TRBV9	-	TRBJ1-4	-	CASSGSGGIRTNEKLFF	TGTGCCAGCAGCGGTTCGGGAGGGATCAGAACTAATGAAAAACTGTTTTTT
TRBV27	TRBD1	TRBJ2-3	-	CASRRQGYTDTQYF	TGTGCCAGCAGGAGACAGGGGTACACAGATACGCAGTATTTT
TRBV20-1	TRBD2	TRBJ2-1	-	CSASLGGSSPYSNEQFF	TGCAGTGCTAGTCTGGGCGGGAGTTCTCCGTACAGCAATGAGCAGTTCTTC
TRBV29-1	-	TRBJ2-3	-	CSVETAGGDTQYF	TGCAGCGTTGAAACGGCGGGTGGGGATACGCAGTATTTT
TRBV19	-	TRBJ1-5	once	CASSIRGGAGQPQHF	TGTGCCAGTAGTATTCGGGGGGGCGCGGGGCAGCCCCAGCATTTT
TRBV24-1	TRBD1	TRBJ2-2	-	CATSDPGQGVTGELFF	TGTGCCACCAGTGATCCGGGACAGGGGGTCACCGGGGAGCTGTTTTTT
TRBV2	TRBD1	TRBJ2-7	-	CASSGRDRGPYEQYF	TGTGCCAGCAGTGGCCGGGACAGGGGGCCCTACGAGCAGTACTTC
TRBV28	TRBD2	TRBJ2-5	-	CASSPTSGVRETQYF	TGTGCCAGCAGCCCAACTAGCGGGGTACGAGAGACCCAGTACTTC
TRBV6-6	-	TRBJ1-2	-	CASSSGTTYGYTF	TGTGCCAGCAGTTCCGGGACAACCTATGGCTACACCTTC
TRBV5-1	-	TRBJ2-1	once	CASSLGAGPEQFF	TGCGCCAGCAGCTTGGGAGCAGGGCCTGAGCAGTTCTTC
TRBV28	TRBD2	TRBJ2-1	-	CASSWRDYYNEQFF	TGTGCCAGCAGTTGGCGGGACTATTACAATGAGCAGTTCTTC
TRBV30	TRBD1	TRBJ1-2	-	CAWSVQGTDNYGYTF	TGTGCCTGGAGTGTACAGGGGACGGATAACTATGGCTACACCTTC
TRBV6-5	TRBD2	TRBJ2-5	-	CASRYSSGRAVETQYF	TGTGCCAGCAGGTACTCTAGCGGGAGGGCCGTAGAGACCCAGTACTTC
TRBV28	TRBD1	TRBJ2-5	-	CASSFLTGGVETQYF	TGTGCCAGCAGTTTCTTGACAGGGGGCGTGGAGACCCAGTACTTC
TRBV21-1	-	TRBJ2-7	few	CASSKLTTGTPNRTYEQYF	TGTGCCAGCAGCAAATTGACAACCGGGACTCCTAATCGCACCTACGAGCAGTACTTC
TRBV19	TRBD1	TRBJ1-4	-	CASRDNRDSYNEKLFF	TGTGCCAGTAGAGACAACCGGGACAGCTATAATGAAAAACTGTTTTTT
TRBV18	TRBD2	TRBJ2-1	-	CASSPPGLEGFNEQFF	TGTGCCAGCTCACCCCCGGGACTAGAAGGGTTCAATGAGCAGTTCTTC
TRBV7-9	TRBD1	TRBJ1-4	-	CASSSNRGADEKLFF	TGTGCCAGCAGCTCTAACAGGGGCGCGGATGAAAAACTGTTTTTT
TRBV9	-	TRBJ2-1	-	CASSVRPSTYNEQFF	TGTGCCAGCAGCGTACGTCCTTCTACTTACAATGAGCAGTTCTTC
TRBV7-3	-	TRBJ2-2	-	CASLPGSPPDTGELFF	TGTGCCAGTTTACCCGGGTCCCCCCCCGACACCGGGGAGCTGTTTTTT
TRBV5-1	TRBD1	TRBJ2-7	-	CASSPGQGAYEQYF	TGCGCCAGCAGCCCGGGACAGGGCGCCTACGAGCAGTACTTC
TRBV6-5	TRBD2	TRBJ2-1	-	CASSYLSGRGNEQFF	TGTGCCAGCAGTTACCTCAGCGGGAGAGGTAATGAGCAGTTCTTC
TRBV6-1	-	TRBJ1-5	-	CASSEAGGRGGNQPQHF	TGTGCCAGCAGTGAAGCGGGTGGGCGGGGCGGTAATCAGCCCCAGCATTTT
TRBV7-9	-	TRBJ1-5	-	CASSSGDQPQHF	TGTGCCAGCAGCTCGGGGGATCAGCCCCAGCATTTT
TRBV27	TRBD1	TRBJ2-3	-	CASSWDRGSRSTDTQYF	TGTGCCAGCAGTTGGGACAGGGGGAGTCGTAGCACAGATACGCAGTATTTT
TRBV27	TRBD1	TRBJ1-5	-	CASSPSTGGGFPQHF	TGTGCCAGCAGTCCCTCGACAGGGGGCGGATTTCCCCAGCATTTT
TRBV6-5	-	TRBJ2-7	-	CASSSSVPPGYEQYF	TGTGCCAGCAGTTCCTCGGTCCCCCCGGGTTACGAGCAGTACTTC
TRBV6-6	TRBD1	TRBJ1-4	-	CASSPSPGQPKNEKLFF	TGTGCCAGCAGTCCATCCCCGGGACAGCCTAAAAATGAAAAACTGTTTTTT
TRBV27	TRBD1	TRBJ2-7	-	CASSLRFPVLGTGAYEQYF	TGTGCCAGCAGTTTAAGGTTCCCCGTACTGGGGACAGGGGCCTACGAGCAGTACTTC
TRBV19	-	TRBJ1-5	-	CASSSQSNQPQHF	TGTGCCAGTAGTAGTCAGTCCAATCAGCCCCAGCATTTT
TRBV12-3/TRBV12-4	-	TRBJ2-7	-	CASSFNRAYEQYF	TGTGCCAGCAGTTTTAACCGGGCCTACGAGCAGTACTTC
TRBV11-2	-	TRBJ2-3	-	CASSLAQGIVTDTQYF	TGTGCCAGCAGCTTAGCTCAGGGTATCGTTACAGATACGCAGTATTTT
TRBV29-1	-	TRBJ1-4	-	CSVRVGEKLFF	TGCAGCGTGAGGGTGGGTGAAAAACTGTTTTTT
TRBV7-2	-	TRBJ1-6	-	CASSEIGGNSPLHF	TGTGCCAGCAGCGAAATCGGGGGGAATTCACCCCTCCACTTT
TRBV3-1/TRBV3-2	TRBD1	TRBJ1-2	few	CASSHRTGHYGYTF	TGTGCCAGCAGCCACCGGACAGGTCACTATGGCTACACCTTC
TRBV9	-	TRBJ1-6	-	CASSVAAYNSPLHF	TGTGCCAGCAGCGTAGCGGCCTATAATTCACCCCTCCACTTT
TRBV5-1	-	TRBJ2-7	few	CASSLASTGEQYF	TGCGCCAGCAGCTTGGCCTCTACAGGCGAGCAGTACTTC
TRBV7-2	-	TRBJ2-1	-	CASSLDSAPYNEQFF	TGTGCCAGCAGCTTGGACAGCGCTCCTTACAATGAGCAGTTCTTC
TRBV6-6	TRBD2	TRBJ2-5	-	CASSYMASGGVETQYF	TGTGCCAGCAGTTACATGGCTAGCGGGGGGGTGGAGACCCAGTACTTC
TRBV5-1	-	TRBJ1-1	-	CASSPGGGQPLAFF	TGCGCCAGCAGCCCCGGAGGCGGGCAGCCTCTGGCTTTCTTT
TRBV28	-	TRBJ1-2	once	CASSRGGFDGYTF	TGTGCCAGCAGCCGAGGGGGTTTTGATGGCTACACCTTC
TRBV2	-	TRBJ2-3	-	CASRGSGTSVFF	TGTGCCAGCAGGGGATCCGGGACTTCGGTTTTCTTT
TRBV11-2	TRBD2	TRBJ2-1	-	CASSLGLLAGGTNEQFF	TGTGCCAGCAGCTTAGGATTACTAGCGGGAGGTACGAATGAGCAGTTCTTC
TRBV7-2	-	TRBJ2-3	once	CASRSAPGPGADTQYF	TGTGCCAGCAGATCGGCCCCGGGCCCGGGGGCAGATACGCAGTATTTT
TRBV10-2	TRBD1	TRBJ1-1	-	CASSGGQGNTEAFF	TGCGCCAGCAGCGGAGGACAGGGGAACACTGAAGCTTTCTTT
TRBV6-5	-	TRBJ1-5	-	CASRRGSGSNQPQHF	TGTGCCAGCAGACGGGGGAGCGGGAGCAATCAGCCCCAGCATTTT
TRBV3-1/TRBV3-2	-	TRBJ1-2	few	CASSQGVGWGYTF	TGTGCCAGCAGCCAAGGCGTCGGTTGGGGCTACACCTTC
TRBV4-1	TRBD1	TRBJ2-3	-	CASSQDFNRGWDTQYF	TGCGCCAGCAGCCAAGATTTTAACAGGGGGTGGGATACGCAGTATTTT
TRBV4-2	-	TRBJ2-2	-	CASSQRVPGDTGELFF	TGTGCCAGCAGCCAACGGGTCCCCGGGGACACCGGGGAGCTGTTTTTT
TRBV28	-	TRBJ1-5	-	CASKTGGVGEQPQHF	TGTGCCAGCAAAACGGGGGGGGTAGGGGAACAGCCCCAGCATTTT
TRBV2	TRBD2	TRBJ2-3	-	CASSGTRGEYVGRATDTQYF	TGTGCCAGCAGTGGGACTCGCGGGGAGTATGTCGGGAGGGCCACAGATACGCAGTATTTT
TRBV24-1	-	TRBJ2-5	-	CATSDFVGSNQETQYF	TGTGCCACCAGTGATTTTGTCGGGAGCAACCAAGAGACCCAGTACTTC
TRBV19	TRBD1	TRBJ1-6	-	CASTKTGDNSPLHF	TGTGCCAGTACCAAGACAGGGGACAATTCACCCCTCCACTTT
TRBV28	-	TRBJ1-1	-	CASSLITGTEAFF	TGTGCCAGCAGTTTAATAACGGGCACTGAAGCTTTCTTT
TRBV14	TRBD2	TRBJ2-7	-	CASSQKGGSGRAQDEQYF	TGTGCCAGCAGCCAAAAGGGTGGCAGCGGGAGGGCCCAGGACGAGCAGTACTTC
TRBV18	-	TRBJ1-2	-	CASSPGQWGYTF	TGTGCCAGCTCACCAGGACAGTGGGGCTACACCTTC
TRBV6-5	-	TRBJ1-2	-	CASRPGQNYGYTF	TGTGCCAGCAGACCTGGACAGAACTATGGCTACACCTTC
TRBV10-3	-	TRBJ2-2	-	CAISASTANTGELFF	TGTGCCATCAGTGCTAGCACCGCGAACACCGGGGAGCTGTTTTTT
TRBV6-5	-	TRBJ2-1	-	CASRTGSNEQFF	TGTGCCAGCAGAACCGGGAGTAATGAGCAGTTCTTC
TRBV18	TRBD1	TRBJ1-4	-	CASSQNPGQDNGLFF	TGTGCCAGCTCCCAAAACCCGGGACAGGATAACGGACTGTTTTTT